What follows are 32 T cell receptor beta chains derived from one specimen sequenced in a study of T cells in Graves' hyperthyroidism and ophthalmopathy. Amplified TCR beta CDR3 regions came from RNA transcripts. The HTBI primer set drove a first-round RT-PCR of the TCR CDR3. TCRdb re-called the multiplex PCR reads through MiXCR, storing one row per CDR3 protein. The sample includes 750,000 to 900,000 distinct CDR3 sequences, 38% seen only once; the top ten take 8% to 9%. The material sequenced was blood. These receptors were obtained from a man aged 18 to 30 with Graves' hyperthyroidism.

V is TRBV4-1 and J is TRBJ2-7; D possibly uses TRBD1 or TRBD2 (5 bases each). The CDR3 runs to 15 residues. Looked up from germline, CDR1 is MGHRA and CDR2 is YSYEKL. V gave up 2 bases and J gave up 6 bases, with 17 bases separating them. CDR3 region: CASSQLRAPGTEQYF. The CDR3 nucleotides are TGCGCCAGCAGCCAACTGAGGGCCCCGGGGACCGAGCAGTACTTC.

The V call is TRBV12-3 or TRBV12-4, the J call TRBJ2-7, with D tentatively TRBD1 or TRBD2 (6 bases each). The CDR3 has 17 amino acids. The germline V and J ends were trimmed by 6 bases and 6 bases, with 27 bases remaining between them. The CDR3 spells CASSEGFSRGAGSEQYF. In DNA form, the CDR3 reads TGTGCCAGCAGCGAAGGCTTTTCCAGGGGCGCCGGGAGCGAGCAGTACTTC.

The rearrangement uses TRBV2 and TRBJ2-5; 9 bases fit TRBD1. CDR3 length equals 14 residues. With 8 bases clipped from V and 3 bases from J, the junction kept 7 bases outside the gene matches. Germline V gene lookup returns CDR1 SNHLY and CDR2 FYNNEI. CDR3 residues: CASLIGTGKETQYF. CDR3 coding DNA: TGTGCCAGCTTAATCGGGACAGGGAAAGAGACCCAGTACTTC.

The chain links TRBV29-1 to TRBJ1-1; D might be TRBD1 (5 bases). Germline V gene data show CDR1 as SQVTM and CDR2 as ANQGSEA. With 5 bases removed from V and 5 bases from J, the gap between germline ends came to 15 bases. This CDR3 is 13 amino acids long. The CDR3 DNA sequence: TGCAGCGTTTTTGGGGGAGCTGGGACTGAAGCTTTCTTT. It translates to CSVFGGAGTEAFF.

In this sample, this clonotype turned up many times. This sequence joins TRBV9 and TRBJ1-3; D gene ambiguous. The CDR3 sequence is 16 residues long. V was shortened by 0 bases and J by 0 bases, with 10 bases between the two germline ends. CDR1 and CDR2 (germline): SGDLS, YYNGEE. In DNA, the CDR3 is TGTGCCAGCAGCGTAGGGGCTGTGAGCTCTGGAAACACCATATATTTT. Protein: CASSVGAVSSGNTIYF.

This clonotype was seen ten or more times. CDR3 sequence reads: CASTDEPTGIYGYTF. The CDR3 nucleotides are TGTGCCAGCACCGATGAACCGACAGGGATCTATGGCTACACCTTC. V and J are TRBV2 and TRBJ1-2; TRBD1 matches 7 bases. Germline V gene data show CDR1 as SNHLY and CDR2 as FYNNEI. This CDR3 has 15 residues. The V segment lost 7 bases and the J segment 4 bases; nucleotides outside the gene matches: 12.

The V gene is TRBV12-3 or TRBV12-4, the J gene TRBJ1-4; D unclear. The CDR3 length is 13 residues. V was clipped by 3 bases and J by 8 bases, with 10 bases between them. CDR3 residues: CASSLNPGEKLFF. DNA for the CDR3: TGTGCCAGCAGTTTGAACCCCGGGGAAAAACTGTTTTTT.

The V and J genes are TRBV20-1 and TRBJ2-7; weak D call: TRBD2 (5 bases). The CDR3 loop spans 15 amino acids. Trimming shortened V by 7 bases and J by 1 base, and 20 bases separated the two germline ends. Per the germline V gene, CDR1 is DFQATT and CDR2 is SNEGSKA (reference sequence). DNA of the CDR3: TGCAGTGGTAACGGGATGGTTCACGGGTCCTACGAGCAGTACTTC. Translation: CSGNGMVHGSYEQYF.

This clonotype was observed at least ten times. The chain links TRBV29-1 to TRBJ1-1; TRBD1 might be the D (5 bases). This CDR3 has 13 amino acids. The germline V and J ends were trimmed by 6 bases and 0 bases, with 11 bases remaining between them. In germline, CDR1 is SQVTM, CDR2 ANQGSEA. The chain's CDR3 is CSVGLQMNTEAFF. For the CDR3, the DNA is TGCAGCGTGGGGCTACAAATGAACACTGAAGCTTTCTTT.

This clonotype was counted ten times or more. CDR3 in DNA: TGTGCCATCAGTCCGGGCCCTAACTATGGCTACACCTTC. It codes for CAISPGPNYGYTF. The V gene is TRBV10-3, the J gene TRBJ1-2; D is uncertain. The germline V gene has CDR1 ENHRY and CDR2 SYGVKD. Trimming left V 5 bases short and J 0 bases short, with 7 bases between. The CDR3 runs to 13 residues.

This clonotype was counted between two and nine times. The chain recombines TRBV20-1 with TRBJ2-7; no clear D gene. The CDR3 runs to 15 residues. The V gene lost 3 bases and the J gene lost 3 bases, with 18 bases spanning the gap. CDR1 and CDR2 (germline): DFQATT, SNEGSKA (reference sequence). The CDR3 DNA reads as TGCAGTGCTAGGGCGCCACTTGCTCCCTACTACGAGCAGTACTTC. The encoded protein is CSARAPLAPYYEQYF.

The chain recombines TRBV12-3 or TRBV12-4 with TRBJ1-4, with D uncertain. This CDR3 is 14 amino acids long. Trimming removed 5 bases from V and 0 bases from J, with 7 bases in between. CDR3 in DNA: TGTGCCAGCAGTCCGTATGCAACTAATGAAAAACTGTTTTTT. It specifies CASSPYATNEKLFF.

This clonotype was detected only a few times. The chain recombines TRBV7-2 with TRBJ2-5; 7 bases agree with TRBD2. With 8 bases clipped from V and 2 bases from J, the junction kept 8 bases outside the gene matches. This CDR3 comprises 14 residues. Germline CDR1 is SGHTA and CDR2 is FQGNSA. CDR3 residues: CASARRRGQETQYF. The CDR3 nucleotides read TGTGCCAGCGCCCGGAGGCGGGGGCAAGAGACCCAGTACTTC. The variable domain in full, with the rest retrieved from reference TRBV7-2 and TRBJ2-5, is GAGVSQSPSNKVTEKGKDVELRCDPISGHTALYWYRQSLGQGLEFLIYFQGNSAPDKSGLPSDRFSAERTGGSVSTLTIQRTQQEDSAVYLCASARRRGQETQYFGPGTRLLVL.

The chain has TRBV7-3 and TRBJ1-2; weak D call: TRBD1 (6 bases). Germline assignment: CDR1 SGHTA and CDR2 FQGTGA. The CDR3 sequence is 16 residues long. The V gene lost 2 bases and the J gene lost 6 bases, with 19 bases spanning the gap. CDR3 nucleotide sequence: TGTGCCAGCAGCTTAGACGACACCGGGGGGCGGGATGGCTACACCTTC. Protein product: CASSLDDTGGRDGYTF.

This clonotype was counted ten times or more. The rearrangement uses TRBV15 and TRBJ1-3; D gene uncertain. The CDR3 is 12 residues long. Germline CDR1 and CDR2: LNHNV and YYDKDF (reference sequence). With 6 bases removed from V and 3 bases from J, the gap between germline ends came to 6 bases. The CDR3 bases are TGTGCCACCAGGGGAGGTGGAAACACCATATATTTT. Translation: CATRGGGNTIYF.

This clonotype was recorded many times. V is TRBV10-3 and J is TRBJ2-5; D uncertain. Trimming cost V 5 bases and J 2 bases, with 12 bases left between them. The CDR3 runs 14 residues. The germline CDR1 and CDR2 sequences are ENHRY and SYGVKD. The CDR3: CAISNVGLQETQYF. In DNA, the CDR3 is TGTGCCATCAGTAACGTCGGGCTTCAAGAGACCCAGTACTTC.

The chain has TRBV29-1 and TRBJ1-1, with 8 positions matching TRBD1. CDR3 length: 12 amino acids. V shed 8 bases and J 4 bases; nucleotides not matched to a gene: 6. Germline values: CDR1 SQVTM, CDR2 ANQGSEA. The CDR3 bases are TGCAGCTTGAGGACAGGGACCACTGAAGCTTTCTTT. This codes for CSLRTGTTEAFF.

As to this clonotype: One end of the junction fails to match germline, which may point to a read error. The chain combines TRBV29-1 with TRBJ1-1, with unresolved D. Germline CDR1 and CDR2: SQVTM and ANQGSEA. This CDR3 spans 12 amino acids. The CDR3 region has the DNA TGCAGCGTTGTCGGCGTGAACACTGGAGCTTTCTTT. Amino acid sequence: CSVVGVNTGAFF.

The gene calls are TRBV29-1 and TRBJ1-1; D is unclear. Germline V lookup: CDR1 SQVTM, CDR2 ANQGSEA. This CDR3 region has 12 residues. Trimming took off 6 bases at V and 1 base at J, with 9 bases between the two ends. The CDR3 loop reads CSVRYPNTEAFF. The CDR3 bases are TGCAGCGTACGGTACCCGAACACTGAAGCTTTCTTT.

The chain recombines TRBV20-1 with TRBJ2-2; no clear D gene. This CDR3 has 16 amino acids. Per germline, CDR1 DFQATT and CDR2 SNEGSKA (reference sequence). V was shortened by 0 bases and J by 2 bases, with 13 bases between the two germline ends. CDR3 sequence: CSAREKVNFNTGELFF. As DNA, the CDR3 is TGCAGTGCTAGAGAAAAAGTAAACTTTAACACCGGGGAGCTGTTTTTT.

This clonotype was counted many times. The rearrangement links TRBV15 to TRBJ2-5; the D is unclear. The V gene lost 2 bases and the J gene lost 1 base, with 5 bases spanning the gap. The CDR3 is made up of 13 amino acids. From germline, CDR1 is LNHNV and CDR2 YYDKDF (reference sequence). In DNA, the CDR3 is TGTGCCACCAGCAGAAGACTCCAAGAGACCCAGTACTTC. The encoded protein is CATSRRLQETQYF.

A word on this clonotype: At one boundary the junction diverges from the germline segment, which might be a read error. This chain links TRBV5-1 with TRBJ1-1; 7 nucleotides match TRBD1. Germline CDR1 is SGHRS and CDR2 is YFSETQ. This CDR3 region has 18 residues. Here the CDR3 DNA reads TGCGCCAGCAGCTTATTCCGTGGGAGGGGGCGAGGAGACACTGAAACTTTCTTT. Translation gives CASSLFRGRGRGDTETFF.

This chain links TRBV20-1 with TRBJ1-2; D not certain. The CDR3 is 12 residues long. Germline V CDR1 and CDR2: DFQATT, SNEGSKA (reference sequence). With 6 bases removed from V and 8 bases from J, the gap between germline ends came to 16 bases. CDR3 DNA sequence: TGCAGTGCCATCGACCAGGTGGGGGGCTACACCTTC. As protein: CSAIDQVGGYTF.

This clonotype was counted between two and nine times. This chain uses TRBV24-1 with TRBJ1-1; D unclear. This CDR3 comprises 15 residues. CDR1 and CDR2 from the germline V gene are KGHDR and SFDVKD. V lost 11 bases to trimming and J lost 4 bases, with 22 bases between them. The CDR3 reads CASSLKTGSSTEAFF. The CDR3 region has the DNA TGTGCCAGCAGCTTAAAGACGGGGTCTAGCACTGAAGCTTTCTTT.

This chain uses TRBV9 with TRBJ1-1, with no clear D. CDR3 length: 14 residues. Germline V gene data show CDR1 as SGDLS and CDR2 as YYNGEE. Trimming shortened V by 4 bases and J by 3 bases, and 13 bases separated the two germline ends. CDR3 in DNA: TGTGCCAGCAGCCTACGGCCCGGAGACACTGAAGCTTTCTTT. It specifies CASSLRPGDTEAFF. Based on the CDR3 plus reference TRBV9 and TRBJ1-1, the full variable domain is DSGVTQTPKHLITATGQRVTLRCSPRSGDLSVYWYQQSLDQGLQFLIQYYNGEERAKGNILERFSAQQFPDLHSELNLSSLELGDSALYFCASSLRPGDTEAFFGQGTRLTVV.

This chain connects TRBV20-1 to TRBJ1-1; tentatively, D is TRBD1 (5 bases). Germline values: CDR1 DFQATT, CDR2 SNEGSKA (reference sequence). V shed 3 bases and J shed 8 bases, with 19 bases lying between them. The CDR3 covers 14 residues. The CDR3: CSARGEFGTGEAFF. CDR3 nucleotides: TGCAGTGCTAGGGGGGAGTTTGGGACCGGGGAAGCTTTCTTT.

V and J are TRBV19 and TRBJ2-7; D uncertain. This CDR3 has 14 amino acids. V dropped 3 bases and J dropped 2 bases, with 11 bases sitting between them. Germline assignment: CDR1 LNHDA and CDR2 SQIVND (reference sequence). The DNA for the CDR3 is TGTGCCAGTAGTATTGCGAAGGGTCCCTACGAGCAGTACTTC. Amino acids: CASSIAKGPYEQYF.

Only a few counts were recorded for this clonotype. The CDR3 is CASSPQGMMNTEAFF. CDR3 nucleotide sequence: TGTGCCAGCAGCCCGCAAGGGATGATGAACACTGAAGCTTTCTTT. The V and J genes are TRBV7-8 and TRBJ1-1; the D is unclear. Germline V gene data show CDR1 as SGHVS and CDR2 as FQNEAQ. Trimming took 5 bases from V and 0 from J, leaving 13 bases between them. This CDR3 region has 15 residues. Filled out from reference TRBV7-8 and TRBJ1-1, the complete variable domain reads GAGVSQSPRYKVAKRGQDVALRCDPISGHVSLFWYQQALGQGPEFLTYFQNEAQLDKSGLPSDRFFAERPEGSVSTLKIQRTQQEDSAVYLCASSPQGMMNTEAFFGQGTRLTVV.

This clonotype showed up many times. J is TRBJ2-2 and V is TRBV29-1; 8 positions agree with TRBD2. J lost 4 bases, V lost 6 bases, and 10 bases had no gene match. The CDR3 is 15 amino acids. Germline V gene sequence: CDR1 SQVTM, CDR2 ANQGSEA. The CDR3 nucleotides read TGCAGCGTCGGCAACGGGAGGGCGACCACCGGGGAGCTGTTTTTT. Translated: CSVGNGRATTGELFF.

This clonotype was counted at least ten times. The chain is built from TRBV7-9 and TRBJ2-7, with no clear D. The V end was cut by 3 bases, the J end by 0 bases, with 9 bases between. Germline V gene lookup returns CDR1 SEHNR and CDR2 FQNEAQ (reference sequence). The CDR3 runs 14 residues. CDR3 nucleotides: TGTGCCAGCAGCTTCGACACCTTCTCCTACGAGCAGTACTTC. It is translated as CASSFDTFSYEQYF.

This clonotype was detected only a few times. The V gene is TRBV7-9, the J gene TRBJ1-1; 7 bases match TRBD1. V shed 9 bases, J shed 8 bases, and the junction held 6 bases outside the gene matches. CDR1 and CDR2 from the germline V gene are SEHNR and FQNEAQ (reference sequence). CDR3 length: 11 amino acids. CDR3 DNA sequence: TGTGCCAGTGAACAGGGGCCCGAAGCTTTCTTT. It translates to CASEQGPEAFF.

This clonotype showed up many times. The chain carries TRBV12-3 or TRBV12-4 and TRBJ1-1; no reliable D call. Trimming removed 5 bases from V and 2 bases from J, with 9 bases in between. The CDR3 length is 13 residues. The CDR3 sequence is CASSPQLNTEAFF. As DNA, the CDR3 is TGTGCCAGCAGTCCTCAGCTTAACACTGAAGCTTTCTTT.